The 24 T cell receptor beta chains in this list originate from one sample, sequenced in a study of T-cell reconstitution after alpha-beta-depleted transplantation in children. Using unique molecular identifiers, the investigators prepared the TCRbeta library. TCRdb reanalysed the PCR reads using MiXCR and keeps one entry per CDR3 protein. The repertoire holds hundreds of thousands of distinct CDR3 sequences, with roughly 16% as singletons. The sample in question was PBMCs, mostly from graft donor cells, obtained 360 days after TCRalphabeta/CD19-depleted stem cell transplant. The source is a male patient younger than 18 who had a stem cell transplant for acute lymphoblastic leukemia, so the T cells may come from the graft donor.

The chain uses TRBV18 and TRBJ2-2; possibly TRBD1 for D (5 bases). CDR3 length: 15 amino acids. Trimming left V 1 base short and J 7 bases short, with 13 bases between. Germline-derived CDR1 and CDR2 are KGHSH and LQKENI. CDR3 DNA: TGTGCCAGCTCACCACTTAAGGGGAAGATCGGGGAGCTGTTTTTT. Translated: CASSPLKGKIGELFF.

Only a few counts were recorded for this clonotype. The chain combines TRBV12-3 or TRBV12-4 with TRBJ2-5, with TRBD2 identical over 12 bases. The CDR3 extends over 17 amino acids. With 3 bases clipped from V and 5 bases from J, the junction kept 10 bases outside the gene matches. In DNA, the CDR3 is TGTGCCAGCAGTTTGTTCGGACTAGCGGGACATTATGAGACCCAGTACTTC. The encoded protein is CASSLFGLAGHYETQYF.

This chain links TRBV13 with TRBJ2-7; D is uncertain. Deletions cut 0 bases from V and 2 bases from J, with 17 bases between. This CDR3 region has 17 residues. Germline V gives CDR1 PRHDT, CDR2 FYEKMQ (reference sequence). The CDR3 loop reads CASSLGARAPFTYEQYF. The CDR3 DNA is TGTGCCAGCAGCTTAGGCGCACGGGCACCCTTTACCTACGAGCAGTACTTC. Full variable domain (rest looked up from reference TRBV13 and TRBJ2-7): AAGVIQSPRHLIKEKRETATLKCYPIPRHDTVYWYQQGPGQDPQFLISFYEKMQSDKGSIPDRFSAQQFSDYHSELNMSSLELGDSALYFCASSLGARAPFTYEQYFGPGTRLTVT.

V and J are TRBV19 and TRBJ2-1, with a possible D match to TRBD2 (5 bases). Germline V gene sequence: CDR1 LNHDA, CDR2 SQIVND (reference sequence). Deletions cut 5 bases from V and 3 bases from J, with 17 bases between. There are 16 residues in the CDR3. The CDR3 DNA reads TGTGCCAGTAGTTGGGGTGGACTCTCCGACTACAATGAGCAGTTCTTC. The encoded protein is CASSWGGLSDYNEQFF.

This clonotype occurred many times. The rearrangement joins TRBV12-3 or TRBV12-4 to TRBJ2-3; weak D call: TRBD1 (6 bases). Trimming stripped 5 bases from V and 0 bases from J, with 15 bases between. The length of the CDR3 is 16 residues. The CDR3 region is CASSPGQHTSTDTQYF. As DNA, the CDR3 is TGTGCCAGCAGTCCAGGACAGCACACTAGCACAGATACGCAGTATTTT.

This clonotype turned up a few times. The chain couples TRBV5-1 to TRBJ1-3; a possible D gene is TRBD1 (6 bases). The germline V and J ends were trimmed by 5 bases and 2 bases, with 8 bases remaining between them. Per the germline V gene, CDR1 is SGHRS and CDR2 is YFSETQ. CDR3 length: 13 residues. CDR3 amino acids: CASSRGAGNTIYF. The CDR3 region has the DNA TGCGCCAGCAGTAGGGGGGCTGGAAACACCATATATTTT.

The chain carries TRBV29-1 and TRBJ1-5; D unclear. The ends were cut back, 4 bases at V and 0 bases at J, with 7 bases in the middle. The CDR3 runs to 13 residues. Per the germline V gene, CDR1 is SQVTM and CDR2 is ANQGSEA. The CDR3 nucleotides are TGCAGCGTTGGGGCAAGTAGCAATCAGCCCCAGCATTTT. Protein product: CSVGASSNQPQHF.

The genes are TRBV27 and TRBJ2-1, with 9 bases aligning to TRBD2. The CDR3 covers 14 residues. The V segment lost 4 bases and the J segment 7 bases; nucleotides outside the gene matches: 5. From germline, CDR1 is MNHEY and CDR2 SMNVEV (reference sequence). The CDR3 DNA reads TGTGCCAGCAGTTCCCTCACTAGCGGGAATGAGCAGTTCTTC. It translates to CASSSLTSGNEQFF.

This clonotype was seen more than once but under ten times. The gene calls are TRBV5-1 and TRBJ2-2; D ambiguous. Germline V gene data show CDR1 as SGHRS and CDR2 as YFSETQ. Deletions cut 3 bases from V and 5 bases from J, with 8 bases between. This CDR3 has 13 residues. The CDR3 loop reads CASSYTATGELFF. The CDR3 region has the DNA TGCGCCAGCAGCTACACAGCGACCGGGGAGCTGTTTTTT. Full variable domain (missing parts from reference TRBV5-1 and TRBJ2-2): KAGVTQTPRYLIKTRGQQVTLSCSPISGHRSVSWYQQTPGQGLQFLFEYFSETQRNKGNFPGRFSGRQFSNSRSEMNVSTLELGDSALYLCASSYTATGELFFGEGSRLTVL.

In this sample, this clonotype turned up many times. The J gene is TRBJ1-2, the V gene TRBV12-3 or TRBV12-4; D gene ambiguous. V lost 7 bases, J lost 4 bases, and 13 bases lay in between. This CDR3 region has 13 residues. CDR3 residues: CASTPGLTYGYTF. Written as DNA, the CDR3 is TGTGCCAGCACCCCCGGACTGACCTATGGCTACACCTTC.

The rearrangement uses TRBV6-5 and TRBJ2-5; weak D call: TRBD1 (6 bases). V was clipped by 2 bases and J by 6 bases, with 10 bases between them. The germline CDR1 and CDR2 sequences are MNHEY and SVGAGI. The CDR3 loop spans 13 amino acids. The CDR3 spells CASSYPGHQTQYF. The DNA of the CDR3 is TGTGCCAGCAGTTACCCGGGACATCAGACCCAGTACTTC.

This clonotype was recorded a few times. The chain combines TRBV9 with TRBJ2-3; the D gene is possibly TRBD2 (6 bases). Trimming left V 7 bases short and J 2 bases short, with 8 bases between. Germline values: CDR1 SGDLS, CDR2 YYNGEE. CDR3 length: 12 amino acids. The CDR3 is CASGEDTDTQYF. The CDR3 DNA is TGTGCCAGCGGGGAGGACACAGATACGCAGTATTTT.

The V call is TRBV7-6, the J call TRBJ2-2; 14 positions agree with TRBD2. V shed 2 bases, J shed 5 bases, and the junction held 7 bases outside the gene matches. Germline CDR1 SGHVS, CDR2 FNYEAQ. The CDR3 totals 18 residues. The CDR3 coding sequence is TGTGCCAGCAGCTTAAGACTAGCGGGAGGGCCGGGAACCGGGGAGCTGTTTTTT. Its translation: CASSLRLAGGPGTGELFF.

This clonotype has a handful of counts. V gene TRBV7-3 combines with J gene TRBJ2-1, with 7 bases identical to TRBD2. Germline V gives CDR1 SGHTA, CDR2 FQGTGA. CDR3 length equals 15 residues. V lost 1 base, J lost 4 bases, and 4 bases stayed unmatched. In nucleotides, the CDR3 is TGTGCCAGCAGCTTAATAAGCGGGGCTTACAATGAGCAGTTCTTC. This sequence encodes CASSLISGAYNEQFF.

This clonotype was seen only a few times. V usage is TRBV29-1 and J usage is TRBJ2-2; D is perhaps TRBD2 (6 bases). The CDR3 covers 13 residues. Between the trimmed V and J ends, which lost 6 bases and 3 bases, there was a span of 11 bases. Germline values: CDR1 SQVTM, CDR2 ANQGSEA. CDR3 coding DNA: TGCAGCGTGCCTGGGACTTACACCGGGGAGCTGTTTTTT. This sequence encodes CSVPGTYTGELFF.

There are a few counts of this clonotype. The chain recombines TRBV12-3 or TRBV12-4 with TRBJ2-2; 8 nucleotides agree with TRBD2. The J segment lost 6 bases and the V segment lost 7 bases, leaving 13 bases of the junction unmatched. The CDR3 is 16 amino acids. Here the CDR3 reads CASTHASGLGAGELFF. For the CDR3, the DNA is TGTGCCAGCACCCATGCTAGCGGGTTGGGAGCCGGGGAGCTGTTTTTT.

This clonotype showed up just a few times. The rearrangement uses TRBV9 and TRBJ2-3; 10 nucleotides match TRBD2. J lost 4 bases, V lost 4 bases, and 6 bases had no gene match. Germline V CDR1 and CDR2: SGDLS, YYNGEE. This CDR3 spans 15 amino acids. This CDR3 is CASSSLAGDADTQYF. The CDR3 DNA reads as TGTGCCAGCAGCTCGCTAGCGGGAGACGCAGATACGCAGTATTTT.

This clonotype was recorded many times. The V call is TRBV4-1, the J call TRBJ2-5; 14 bases are shared with TRBD2. The V gene's germline CDR1 is MGHRA and CDR2 YSYEKL. J gave up 3 bases and V 0 bases, and 3 bases lay outside the gene matches. The CDR3 spans 17 residues. The chain's CDR3 is CASSQEPGLAGEETQYF. CDR3 sequence (DNA): TGCGCCAGCAGCCAAGAACCGGGACTAGCGGGGGAAGAGACCCAGTACTTC.

The chain couples TRBV5-1 to TRBJ2-1, with D hard to call. The CDR3 loop spans 16 amino acids. With 2 bases removed from V and 7 bases from J, the gap between germline ends came to 19 bases. Germline CDR1 and CDR2: SGHRS and YFSETQ. CDR3 sequence (DNA): TGCGCCAGCAGCTTTCAGAGGAAGTCGCGGATAAATGAGCAGTTCTTC. It is translated as CASSFQRKSRINEQFF. Full variable domain (rest looked up from reference TRBV5-1 and TRBJ2-1): KAGVTQTPRYLIKTRGQQVTLSCSPISGHRSVSWYQQTPGQGLQFLFEYFSETQRNKGNFPGRFSGRQFSNSRSEMNVSTLELGDSALYLCASSFQRKSRINEQFFGPGTRLTVL.

This clonotype was seen a handful of times. This chain uses TRBV7-6 with TRBJ2-5; TRBD2 is a possible D gene (5 bases). CDR3 length: 18 amino acids. The germline V gene encodes CDR1 SGHVS and CDR2 FNYEAQ. V lost 0 bases, J lost 5 bases, and 22 bases lay in between. CDR3 sequence reads: CASSLAIGGALASETQYF. The CDR3 DNA reads TGTGCCAGCAGCTTAGCAATTGGAGGAGCTCTAGCATCGGAGACCCAGTACTTC.

The rearrangement uses TRBV9 and TRBJ2-7; D remains unclear. CDR3 length equals 13 residues. The germline CDR1 and CDR2 sequences are SGDLS and YYNGEE. Trimming stripped 0 bases from V and 6 bases from J, with 10 bases between. The DNA of the CDR3 is TGTGCCAGCAGCGTAGCTAGGAGTGGCGAGCAGTACTTC. Protein: CASSVARSGEQYF.

The chain recombines TRBV5-1 with TRBJ2-1; D tentatively fits TRBD1 or TRBD2 (5 bases each). CDR1 is SGHRS, CDR2 YFSETQ, per germline. This CDR3 is 16 amino acids long. Trimming cost V 4 bases and J 6 bases, with 20 bases left between them. The CDR3 region is CASSPRTGTGINEQFF. Written as DNA, the CDR3 is TGCGCCAGCAGCCCGCGTACCGGGACCGGGATCAATGAGCAGTTCTTC.

This clonotype appeared many times. The rearrangement links TRBV5-1 to TRBJ2-2; D may correspond to TRBD1 or TRBD2 (5 bases each). The germline V and J ends were trimmed by 3 bases and 0 bases, with 9 bases remaining between them. CDR1 SGHRS and CDR2 YFSETQ come from the germline V gene. The CDR3 is made up of 15 amino acids. In nucleotides, the CDR3 is TGCGCCAGCAGCTACGGGACGCCGAACACCGGGGAGCTGTTTTTT. Translated, it gives CASSYGTPNTGELFF.

The chain uses TRBV9 and TRBJ2-2; 7 bases align to TRBD2. This CDR3 is 23 amino acids long. Germline trimming cut 1 base from V and 0 bases from J; bases unmatched to any gene: 24. Germline V lookup: CDR1 SGDLS, CDR2 YYNGEE. CDR3 residues: CASSVTGRETITYNLANTGELFF. In DNA form, the CDR3 reads TGTGCCAGCAGCGTAACGGGGCGGGAGACGATAACTTACAACCTCGCGAACACCGGGGAGCTGTTTTTT.